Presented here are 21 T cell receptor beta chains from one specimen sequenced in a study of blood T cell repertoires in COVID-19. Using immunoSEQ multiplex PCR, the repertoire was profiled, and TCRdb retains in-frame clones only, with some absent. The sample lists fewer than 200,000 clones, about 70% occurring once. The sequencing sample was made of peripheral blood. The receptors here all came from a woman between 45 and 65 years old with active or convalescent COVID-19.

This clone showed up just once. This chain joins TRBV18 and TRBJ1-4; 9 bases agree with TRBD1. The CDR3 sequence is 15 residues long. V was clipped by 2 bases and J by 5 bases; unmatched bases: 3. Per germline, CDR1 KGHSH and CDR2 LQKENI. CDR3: CASSPTGQGNEKLFF. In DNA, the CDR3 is TGTGCCAGCTCACCAACAGGACAGGGGAATGAAAAACTGTTTTTT.

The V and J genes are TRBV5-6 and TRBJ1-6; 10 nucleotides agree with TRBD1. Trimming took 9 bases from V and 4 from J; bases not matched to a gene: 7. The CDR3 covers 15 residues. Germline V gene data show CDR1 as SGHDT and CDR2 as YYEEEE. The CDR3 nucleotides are TGTGCCACCCGGACAGGGGGTTCATATAATTCACCCCTCCACTTT. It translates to CATRTGGSYNSPLHF.

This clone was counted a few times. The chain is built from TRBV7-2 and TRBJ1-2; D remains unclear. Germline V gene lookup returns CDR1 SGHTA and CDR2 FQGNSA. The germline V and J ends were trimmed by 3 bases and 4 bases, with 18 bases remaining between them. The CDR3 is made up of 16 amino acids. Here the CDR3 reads CASSFPRGGRSYGYTF. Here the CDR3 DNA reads TGTGCCAGCAGCTTTCCTCGGGGAGGACGGAGCTATGGCTACACCTTC.

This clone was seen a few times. This chain's CDR3 is CATQLQGASEKLFF. CDR3 bases: TGTGCCACACAATTACAGGGGGCAAGTGAAAAACTGTTTTTT. The rearrangement links TRBV6-5 to TRBJ1-4, with TRBD1 matching over 9 bases. V lost 10 bases, J lost 7 bases, and 10 bases stayed unmatched. The CDR3 consists of 14 residues. From germline, CDR1 is MNHEY and CDR2 SVGAGI.

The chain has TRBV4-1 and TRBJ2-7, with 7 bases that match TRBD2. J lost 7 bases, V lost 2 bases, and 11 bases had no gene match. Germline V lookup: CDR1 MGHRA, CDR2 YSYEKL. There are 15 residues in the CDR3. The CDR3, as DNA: TGCGCCAGCAGCCAAATGGAGGTTGGGACTACAGAGCAGTACTTC. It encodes CASSQMEVGTTEQYF.

The CDR3 DNA is TGTGCCAGCGTTCGGACAGGATCACGTGGCTACACCTTC. It yields the protein CASVRTGSRGYTF. V gene TRBV6-5 combines with J gene TRBJ1-2; 7 bases map to TRBD1. Germline CDR1 MNHEY, CDR2 SVGAGI. V gave up 8 bases and J gave up 7 bases; unmatched junction bases: 10. This CDR3 comprises 13 residues.

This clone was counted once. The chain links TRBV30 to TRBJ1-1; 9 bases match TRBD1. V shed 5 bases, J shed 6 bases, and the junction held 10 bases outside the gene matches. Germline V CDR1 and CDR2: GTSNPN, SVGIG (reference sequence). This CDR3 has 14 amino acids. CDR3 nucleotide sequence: TGTGCCTGGGCTACCGGGACAGGGTGGTCTGAAGCTTTCTTT. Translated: CAWATGTGWSEAFF. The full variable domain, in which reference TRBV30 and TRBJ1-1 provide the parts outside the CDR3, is SQTIHQWPATLVQPVGSPLSLECTVEGTSNPNLYWYRQAAGRGLQLLFYSVGIGQISSEVPQNLSASRPQDRQFILSSKKLLLSDSGFYLCAWATGTGWSEAFFGQGTRLTVV.

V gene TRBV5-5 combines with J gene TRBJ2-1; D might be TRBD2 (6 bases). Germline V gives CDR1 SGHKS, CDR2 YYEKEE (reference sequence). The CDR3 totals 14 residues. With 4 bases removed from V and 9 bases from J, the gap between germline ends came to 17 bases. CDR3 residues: CASSREQGRGEQFF. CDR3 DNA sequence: TGTGCCAGCAGCCGGGAGCAGGGACGGGGTGAGCAGTTCTTC.

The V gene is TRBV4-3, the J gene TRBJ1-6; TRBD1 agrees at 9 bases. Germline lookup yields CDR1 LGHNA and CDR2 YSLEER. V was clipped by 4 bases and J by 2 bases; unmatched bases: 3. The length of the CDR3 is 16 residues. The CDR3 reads CASSPGQGTYNSPLHF. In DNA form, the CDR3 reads TGCGCCAGCAGCCCAGGACAGGGGACCTATAATTCACCCCTCCACTTT.

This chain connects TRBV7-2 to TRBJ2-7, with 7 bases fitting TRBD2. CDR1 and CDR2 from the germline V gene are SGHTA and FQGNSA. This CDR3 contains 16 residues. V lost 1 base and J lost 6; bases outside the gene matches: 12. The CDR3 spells CASSLGAGVGFREQYF. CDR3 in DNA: TGTGCCAGCAGCTTAGGCGCGGGGGTCGGGTTCCGCGAGCAGTACTTC.

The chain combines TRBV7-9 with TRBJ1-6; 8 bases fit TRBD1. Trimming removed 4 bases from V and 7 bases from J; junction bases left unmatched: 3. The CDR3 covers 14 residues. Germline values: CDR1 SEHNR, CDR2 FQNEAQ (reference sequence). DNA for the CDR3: TGTGCCAGCAGCTCCGGGACAGGCAATTCACCCCTCCACTTT. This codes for CASSSGTGNSPLHF.

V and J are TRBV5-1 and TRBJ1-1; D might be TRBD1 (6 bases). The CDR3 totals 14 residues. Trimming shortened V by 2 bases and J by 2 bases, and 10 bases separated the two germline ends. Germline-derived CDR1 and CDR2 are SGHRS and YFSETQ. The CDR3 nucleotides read TGCGCCAGCAGCTTAAAACAGGGAAACACTGAAGCTTTCTTT. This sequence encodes CASSLKQGNTEAFF. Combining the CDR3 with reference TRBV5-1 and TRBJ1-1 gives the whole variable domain KAGVTQTPRYLIKTRGQQVTLSCSPISGHRSVSWYQQTPGQGLQFLFEYFSETQRNKGNFPGRFSGRQFSNSRSEMNVSTLELGDSALYLCASSLKQGNTEAFFGQGTRLTVV.

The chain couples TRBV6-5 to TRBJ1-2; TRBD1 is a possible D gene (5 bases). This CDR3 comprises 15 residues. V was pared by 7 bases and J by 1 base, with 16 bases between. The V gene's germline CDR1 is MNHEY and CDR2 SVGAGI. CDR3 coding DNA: TGTGCCAGCACCCCCCAGGGAGGCGTTAACTATGGCTACACCTTC. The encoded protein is CASTPQGGVNYGYTF.

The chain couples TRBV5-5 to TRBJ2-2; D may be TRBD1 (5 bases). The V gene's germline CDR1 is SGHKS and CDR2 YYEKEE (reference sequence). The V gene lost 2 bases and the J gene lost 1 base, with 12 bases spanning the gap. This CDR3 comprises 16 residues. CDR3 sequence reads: CASSLGQGLNTGELFF. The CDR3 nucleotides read TGTGCCAGCAGCTTAGGGCAGGGCTTGAACACCGGGGAGCTGTTTTTT.

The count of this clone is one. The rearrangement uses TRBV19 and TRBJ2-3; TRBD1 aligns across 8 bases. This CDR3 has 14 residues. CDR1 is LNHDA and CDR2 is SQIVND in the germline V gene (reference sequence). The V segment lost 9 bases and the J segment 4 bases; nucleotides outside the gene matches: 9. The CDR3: CASEDRVGADTQYF. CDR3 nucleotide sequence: TGTGCCAGCGAGGACAGGGTAGGTGCAGATACGCAGTATTTT.

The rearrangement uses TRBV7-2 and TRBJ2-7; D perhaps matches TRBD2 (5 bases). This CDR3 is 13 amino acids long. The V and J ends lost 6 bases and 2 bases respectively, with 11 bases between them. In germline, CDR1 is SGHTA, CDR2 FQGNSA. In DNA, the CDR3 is TGTGCCAGCAGTTCTCAAGCGGCCTACGAGCAGTACTTC. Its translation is CASSSQAAYEQYF.

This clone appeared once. CDR3 nucleotides: TGTGCCAGTAGTACGGACTACCGGGACGGTCTCTACGAGCAGTACTTC. This encodes CASSTDYRDGLYEQYF. V and J are TRBV19 and TRBJ2-7; a possible D gene is TRBD2 (6 bases). CDR3 length: 16 residues. Germline CDR1 and CDR2: LNHDA and SQIVND (reference sequence). Between the trimmed V and J ends, which lost 4 bases and 3 bases, there was a span of 19 bases.

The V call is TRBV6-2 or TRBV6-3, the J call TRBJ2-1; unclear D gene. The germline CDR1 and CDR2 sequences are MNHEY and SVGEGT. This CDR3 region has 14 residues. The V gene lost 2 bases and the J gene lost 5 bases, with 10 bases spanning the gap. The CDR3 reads CASSYRDWNNEQFF. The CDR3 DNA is TGTGCCAGCAGTTACCGCGACTGGAACAATGAGCAGTTCTTC.

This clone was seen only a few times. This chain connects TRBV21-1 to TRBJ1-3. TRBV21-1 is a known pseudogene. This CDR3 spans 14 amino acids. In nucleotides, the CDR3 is TGTGCCAGCAGCAAAGTCCCGGTTGGAAACACCATATATTTT. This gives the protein CASSKVPVGNTIYF.

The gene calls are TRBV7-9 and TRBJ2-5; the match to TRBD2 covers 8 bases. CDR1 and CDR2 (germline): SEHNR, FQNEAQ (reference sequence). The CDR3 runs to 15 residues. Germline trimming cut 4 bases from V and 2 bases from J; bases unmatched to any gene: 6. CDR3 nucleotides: TGTGCCAGCAGCTGGGGCGGGGGGCTTCAAGAGACCCAGTACTTC. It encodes CASSWGGGLQETQYF.

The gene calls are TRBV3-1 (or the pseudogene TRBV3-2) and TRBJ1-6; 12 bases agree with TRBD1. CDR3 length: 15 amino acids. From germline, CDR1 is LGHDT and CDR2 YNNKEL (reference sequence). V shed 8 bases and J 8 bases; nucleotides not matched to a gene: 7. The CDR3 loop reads CASSAGTGGHSPLHF. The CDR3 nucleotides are TGTGCCAGCTCCGCCGGGACAGGGGGCCATTCACCCCTCCACTTT.